Included here is one T cell receptor (beta chain) sequence, with context. This sample stems from a study of T-cell reconstitution after alpha-beta-depleted transplantation in children. Trimming left V 1 base short and J 0 bases short, with 6 bases between. Per germline, CDR1 DFQATT and CDR2 SNEGSKA (reference sequence). The CDR3 is 13 residues long. Preparation of the TCRbeta library was carried out with unique molecular identifiers. TCRdb called the PCR reads again in MiXCR, with one record for every CDR3 protein. The sample holds fewer than 550,000 distinct CDR3 sequences, roughly a tenth seen once.

This material consisted of PBMCs from the stem cell graft donor, taken from the stem cell graft. The V gene is TRBV20-1, the J gene TRBJ1-2; D uncertain. This receptor was obtained from a human donor who donated a stem cell graft to a child with acute myeloid leukemia. The chain's CDR3 is CSARGNSNYGYTF. CDR3 nucleotides: TGCAGTGCTAGAGGGAACTCTAACTATGGCTACACCTTC.